Listed below are T cell receptor beta chains from one sample, sequenced in a study of blood T cell repertoires in COVID-19. Profiled with immunoSEQ multiplex PCR; TCRdb holds only in-frame clones, not every one. The data contain some 300,000 clones, about nine tenths of them singletons. The material sequenced was peripheral blood. The receptors shown here come from a woman aged 25 to 39 who had recovered from COVID-19. The CDR3 runs from the conserved cysteine through the conserved F or W. The D gene is left open where the match is weak. Rows give clone size only sometimes, using once, few, many, or a class for an expanded clone.

size	J	V	D	DNA	CDR3
NA	TRBJ1-1	TRBV30	TRBD1	TGTGCCTGGAGTCCAATAGGACAGGGGGCAACTGAAGCTTTCTTT	CAWSPIGQGATEAFF
NA	TRBJ2-7	TRBV5-1	NA	TGCGCCAGCAGCTTTTCGTCAGGACTTTTGAACGAGCAGTACTTC	CASSFSSGLLNEQYF
NA	TRBJ1-4	TRBV28	NA	TGTGCCAGCAGTCGACGACGGGGTGCGACTAATGAAAAACTGTTTTTT	CASSRRRGATNEKLFF
once	TRBJ1-4	TRBV13	NA	TGTGCCAGCAGCTTATTGGGCGGCCACGGGATGTTTTTT	CASSLLGGHGMFF
once	TRBJ1-4	TRBV5-6	NA	TGTGCCAGCAGTACAGGGTACGCTAATGAAAAACTGTTTTTT	CASSTGYANEKLFF
NA	TRBJ2-2	TRBV9	NA	TGTGCCAGCCGGCTGCAGGGGAACACCGGGGAGCTGTTTTTT	CASRLQGNTGELFF
NA	TRBJ1-6	TRBV11-2	NA	TGTGCCAGCAGCCAGCAGGGGTTAGGTAATTCACCCCTCCACTTT	CASSQQGLGNSPLHF
NA	TRBJ1-1	TRBV7-3	NA	TGTGCCAGCAGCTCGGGATCTAACACTGAAGCTTTCTTT	CASSSGSNTEAFF
NA	TRBJ2-1	TRBV6-2/TRBV6-3	TRBD2	TGTGCCAGCAGTCTACTAGCGGGGGCCTACAATGAGCAGTTCTTC	CASSLLAGAYNEQFF
NA	TRBJ1-1	TRBV11-1	NA	TGTGCCAGCAACAGACAGATGAACACTGAAGCTTTCTTT	CASNRQMNTEAFF
NA	TRBJ1-1	TRBV7-6	TRBD1	TGTGCCAGCAGCTCCGGGACAGGGGGCCTCAGAGGGGTGAAGGACACTGAAGCTTTCTTT	CASSSGTGGLRGVKDTEAFF
NA	TRBJ1-1	TRBV12-3/TRBV12-4	NA	TGTGCCAGCAGCCGGACAGTGAACACTGAAGCTTTCTTT	CASSRTVNTEAFF
NA	TRBJ1-1	TRBV27	NA	TGTGCCAGCAGTTCCTTACAGGGCCCTGACACTGAAGCTTTCTTT	CASSSLQGPDTEAFF
NA	TRBJ2-3	TRBV29-1	NA	TGCAGCGCCGGGGACACCTACACAGATACGCAGTATTTT	CSAGDTYTDTQYF
NA	TRBJ1-1	TRBV29-1	TRBD1	TGCAGCGTCCAGCGGACAGGGAGGCAACCGATCGCTTTCTTT	CSVQRTGRQPIAFF
few	TRBJ2-5	TRBV5-8	NA	TGTGCCAGCAGCCCCGGGTCCCCGGGGAACCAAGAGACCCAGTACTTC	CASSPGSPGNQETQYF
NA	TRBJ2-3	TRBV7-3	NA	TGTGCCAGCAGCCGGTCAGGAGATACGCAGTATTTT	CASSRSGDTQYF
few	TRBJ1-2	TRBV5-4	TRBD1	TGTGCCAGCAGCCGCGCGGGACAGGGGGCAGACTATGGCTACACCTTC	CASSRAGQGADYGYTF
NA	TRBJ2-7	TRBV30	TRBD1	TGTGCCTGGAGTCCGGGGACAGACCCTCAGTACTTC	CAWSPGTDPQYF
NA	TRBJ2-1	TRBV30	NA	TGTGCCTGGAGCGCCGGACTAGGGGGGTATAATGAGCAGTTCTTC	CAWSAGLGGYNEQFF
NA	TRBJ2-3	TRBV6-5	NA	TGTGCCAGCACCCGGACAGAGAGGTCCACAGATACGCAGTATTTT	CASTRTERSTDTQYF
NA	TRBJ1-1	TRBV5-1	NA	TGCGCCAGCAGCTTCCAGGGAAACACTGAAGCTTTCTTT	CASSFQGNTEAFF
NA	TRBJ2-1	TRBV7-2	TRBD2	TGTGCCAGCAGCCTGGGGGAGGGTCGTGAGCAGTTCTTC	CASSLGEGREQFF
NA	TRBJ2-5	TRBV5-1	NA	TGCGCCAGCAGCTTGGAAGGACTAGAGACCCAGTACTTC	CASSLEGLETQYF
once	TRBJ1-5	TRBV2	TRBD1	TGTGCCAGCAGTGAGCGGGACAGTCGACAGCCCCAGCATTTT	CASSERDSRQPQHF
NA	TRBJ1-4	TRBV10-3	TRBD1	TGTGCCATCAGTGAGAGCGGACAGGGGGCAGGGTATGAAAAACTGTTTTTT	CAISESGQGAGYEKLFF
NA	TRBJ2-5	TRBV6-5	TRBD2	TGTGCCAGCATTCCGACTAGCGGTTCCCAAGAGACCCAGTACTTC	CASIPTSGSQETQYF
NA	TRBJ1-3	TRBV14	TRBD1	TGTGCCAGCAGCCAGGGACAGCCGCTCTCTGGAAACACCATATATTTT	CASSQGQPLSGNTIYF
NA	TRBJ1-1	TRBV6-5	NA	TGTGCCACCACAGGCAGTGGTGAAGCTTTCTTT	CATTGSGEAFF
NA	TRBJ1-1	TRBV30	NA	TGTGCCTGGAGGCCTGGGAGGGGGAAAATGAACACTGAAGCTTTCTTT	CAWRPGRGKMNTEAFF
NA	TRBJ2-1	TRBV10-3	NA	TGTGCCATCAGTGAGTCTGGAGGACCGGGCAATGAGCAGTTCTTC	CAISESGGPGNEQFF
once	TRBJ1-5	TRBV16	NA	TGTGCCAGCAGCCAATTTACTGGGGGCGGATATAGCAATCAGCCCCAGCATTTT	CASSQFTGGGYSNQPQHF
NA	TRBJ1-4	TRBV29-1	TRBD1	TGCAGCGCCGGGACAGGGACTAATGAAAAACTGTTTTTT	CSAGTGTNEKLFF
once	TRBJ1-4	TRBV28	NA	TGTGCCAGCAGTTTATTCGGGGGAAGGTCAACTAATGAAAAACTGTTTTTT	CASSLFGGRSTNEKLFF
few	TRBJ1-1	TRBV2	TRBD1	TGTGCCACTCAACCCGGGACAGGGGGGGGGAACACTGAAGCTTTCTTT	CATQPGTGGGNTEAFF
few	TRBJ2-7	TRBV6-1	TRBD2	TGTGCCAGCAGTGAAGCTAGCGGGGGGTTTTACGAGCAGTACTTC	CASSEASGGFYEQYF
NA	TRBJ2-3	TRBV14	NA	TGTGCCAGCAGCCAATTGGTGTCGGGAGATACGCAGTATTTT	CASSQLVSGDTQYF
NA	TRBJ1-1	TRBV28	NA	TGTGCCAGCTCTTCCCGGGTGAACACTGAAGCTTTCTTT	CASSSRVNTEAFF
once	TRBJ2-3	TRBV13	NA	TGTGCCAGCAGCTCGGGGGACAGCGCAGATACGCAGTATTTT	CASSSGDSADTQYF
NA	TRBJ2-7	TRBV18	NA	TGTGCCAGCTCATCAGATCGACAGAGGAGCTCCTACGAGCAGTACTTC	CASSSDRQRSSYEQYF
NA	TRBJ2-2	TRBV27	TRBD2	TGTGCCAGCAGTGATCCTGGACTAGCGGGGGGCAGGAACACCGGGGAGCTGTTTTTT	CASSDPGLAGGRNTGELFF
NA	TRBJ2-6	TRBV19	NA	TGTGCCAGCAGCGACGCCCGCTCTGGGGCCAACGTCCTGACTTTC	CASSDARSGANVLTF
NA	TRBJ2-3	TRBV5-1	TRBD1	TGCGCCAGCACTCAACGACCGGGACAGGGAACGGATACGCAGTATTTT	CASTQRPGQGTDTQYF
NA	TRBJ2-5	TRBV5-1	TRBD2	TGCGCCAGCAGCTCTGCCGGGACTAGGGAGGAGACCCAGTACTTC	CASSSAGTREETQYF
NA	TRBJ2-5	TRBV29-1	TRBD2	TGCAGCGGACAGCGGGGGGCCTTCCAAGAGACCCAGTACTTC	CSGQRGAFQETQYF
NA	TRBJ2-5	TRBV5-4	TRBD1	TGTGCCAGCAGCTTGGACGGGACAGCCCAAGAGACCCAGTACTTC	CASSLDGTAQETQYF
NA	TRBJ1-1	TRBV5-1	NA	TGCGCCAGCAGCTTGGAGGCAGCGTCTAACACTGAAGCTTTCTTT	CASSLEAASNTEAFF
NA	TRBJ1-3	TRBV9	NA	TGTGCCAGCAGCTTAGGCGGCCCCTCTGGAAACACCATATATTTT	CASSLGGPSGNTIYF
once	TRBJ1-2	TRBV6-2/TRBV6-3	TRBD1	TGTGCCAGCAGTGCTCCGGGACAGGGAGATAACTATGGCTACACCTTC	CASSAPGQGDNYGYTF
NA	TRBJ1-4	TRBV29-1	TRBD1	TGCAGCGCTATGACAGGGGGGGTTGAAAAACTGTTTTTT	CSAMTGGVEKLFF
NA	TRBJ2-7	TRBV28	NA	TGTGCCAGCAGTTTGGGGGGATCCTACGAGCAGTACTTC	CASSLGGSYEQYF
few	TRBJ2-7	TRBV25-1	NA	TGTGCCAGCAGTGAATATGGCCAGGGTATCAACTTC	CASSEYGQGINF
NA	TRBJ2-3	TRBV19	NA	TGTGCCAGTAGTAAAGGGGGGGCCTCAGATACGCAGTATTTT	CASSKGGASDTQYF
NA	TRBJ2-5	TRBV19	TRBD1	TGTGCCAGTAGTAGCCTTCAGGGGGTAAGGGCAGAGACCCAGTACTTC	CASSSLQGVRAETQYF
NA	TRBJ1-2	TRBV27	TRBD1	TGTGCCAGCAGTTTAAAGCCGGGGACAGTCCATGGCTACACCTTC	CASSLKPGTVHGYTF
NA	TRBJ1-3	TRBV5-1	NA	TGCGCCAGCAGCTTGGATGAGGCAACGGGAAACACCATATATTTT	CASSLDEATGNTIYF
few	TRBJ1-1	TRBV28	NA	TGTGCCACAGGTATTGACACTGAAGCTTTCTTT	CATGIDTEAFF